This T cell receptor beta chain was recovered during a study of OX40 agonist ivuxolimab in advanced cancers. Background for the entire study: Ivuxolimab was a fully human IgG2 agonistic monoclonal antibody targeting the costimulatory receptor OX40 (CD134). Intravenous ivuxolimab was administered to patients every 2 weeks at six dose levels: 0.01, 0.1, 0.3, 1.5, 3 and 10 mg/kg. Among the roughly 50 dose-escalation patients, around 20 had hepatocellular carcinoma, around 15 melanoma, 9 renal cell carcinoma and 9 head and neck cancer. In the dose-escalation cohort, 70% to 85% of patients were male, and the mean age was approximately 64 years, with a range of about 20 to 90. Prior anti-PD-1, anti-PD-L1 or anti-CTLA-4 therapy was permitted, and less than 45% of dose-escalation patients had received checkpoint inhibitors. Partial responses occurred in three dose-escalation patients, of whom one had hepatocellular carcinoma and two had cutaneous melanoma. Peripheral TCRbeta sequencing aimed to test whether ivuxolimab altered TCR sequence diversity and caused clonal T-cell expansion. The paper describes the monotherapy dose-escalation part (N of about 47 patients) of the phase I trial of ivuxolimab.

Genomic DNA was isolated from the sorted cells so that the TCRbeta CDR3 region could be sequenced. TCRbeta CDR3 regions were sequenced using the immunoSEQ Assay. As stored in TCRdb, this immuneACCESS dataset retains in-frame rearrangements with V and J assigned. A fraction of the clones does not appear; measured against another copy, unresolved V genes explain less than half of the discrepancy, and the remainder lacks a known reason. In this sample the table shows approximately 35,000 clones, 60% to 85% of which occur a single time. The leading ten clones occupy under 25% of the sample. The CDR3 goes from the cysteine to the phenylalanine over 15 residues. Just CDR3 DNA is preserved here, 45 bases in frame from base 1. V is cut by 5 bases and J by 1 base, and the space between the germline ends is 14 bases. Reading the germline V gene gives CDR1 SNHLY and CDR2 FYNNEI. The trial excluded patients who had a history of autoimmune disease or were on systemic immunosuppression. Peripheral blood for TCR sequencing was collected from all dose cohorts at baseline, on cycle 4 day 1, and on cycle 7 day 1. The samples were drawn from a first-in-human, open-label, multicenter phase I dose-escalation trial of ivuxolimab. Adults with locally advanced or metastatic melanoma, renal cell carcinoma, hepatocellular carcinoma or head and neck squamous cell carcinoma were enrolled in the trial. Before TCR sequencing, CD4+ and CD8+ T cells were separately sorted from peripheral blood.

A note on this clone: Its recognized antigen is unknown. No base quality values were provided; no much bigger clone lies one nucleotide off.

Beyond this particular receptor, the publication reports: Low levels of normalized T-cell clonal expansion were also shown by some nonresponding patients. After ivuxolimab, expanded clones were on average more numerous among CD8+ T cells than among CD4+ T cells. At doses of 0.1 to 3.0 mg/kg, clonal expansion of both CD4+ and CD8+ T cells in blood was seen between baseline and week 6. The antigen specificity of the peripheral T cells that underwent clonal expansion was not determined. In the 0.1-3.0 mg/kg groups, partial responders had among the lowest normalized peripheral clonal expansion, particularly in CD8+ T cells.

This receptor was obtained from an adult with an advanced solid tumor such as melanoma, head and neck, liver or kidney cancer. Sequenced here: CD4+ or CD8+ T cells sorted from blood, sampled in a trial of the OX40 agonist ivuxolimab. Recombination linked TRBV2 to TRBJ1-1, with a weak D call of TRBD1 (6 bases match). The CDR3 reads CASSLKQGGNTEAFF. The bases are TGTGCCAGCAGTTTAAAACAGGGAGGGAACACTGAAGCTTTCTTT.